One sample yielded the 5 T cell receptor beta chains listed below, sequenced in a study of beta chain features in type 1 diabetes. Reverse transcribing all isolated RNA meant expressed TCRB transcripts were sequenced. Sequenced by immunoSEQ multiplex PCR; TCRdb stores in-frame clones only, minus some. The sample includes fewer than 550,000 clones, 9.5% to 12% of them seen just once. Sequencing was done on a sample of naive CD4+ T cells from blood. The source of these receptors is a woman between 18 and 29 years old in good health.

The chain is built from TRBV12-5 and TRBJ2-2; 7 bases map to TRBD1. CDR3 length equals 14 residues. V was pared by 6 bases and J by 1 base, with 2 bases of the junction left unmatched. Germline CDR1 LGHNT, CDR2 FRNRAP. CDR3 region: CASGRQGNTGELFF. The CDR3 DNA reads TGTGCTAGTGGCAGACAGGGGAACACCGGGGAGCTGTTTTTT.

This chain links TRBV7-2 with TRBJ2-7; 8 positions agree with TRBD2. The V segment lost 6 bases and the J segment 1 base; nucleotides outside the gene matches: 8. The length of the CDR3 is 15 residues. Per germline, CDR1 SGHTA and CDR2 FQGNSA. The CDR3 DNA reads TGTGCCAGCAGGCGGGGGGCCTCGTTATCCTACGAGCAGTACTTC. Its protein product is CASRRGASLSYEQYF.

The rearrangement joins TRBV29-1 to TRBJ2-3, with 11 bases matching TRBD2. Per germline, CDR1 SQVTM and CDR2 ANQGSEA. V dropped 4 bases and J dropped 1; count of bases not matched to a gene: 10. CDR3 size: 17 residues. The CDR3 nucleotides are TGCAGCGTTGGAGGTGTAGCGGGGGGGCCGGGCACAGATACGCAGTATTTT. Its translation is CSVGGVAGGPGTDTQYF.

Only a few counts were recorded for this clone. This chain links TRBV5-1 with TRBJ2-6, with D unresolved. Germline V CDR1 and CDR2: SGHRS, YFSETQ. V shed 4 bases and J shed 1 base, with 15 bases lying between them. The CDR3 length is 17 residues. CDR3 amino acids: CASSVGLTASGANVLTF. CDR3 DNA: TGCGCCAGCAGCGTGGGCCTTACAGCTTCTGGGGCCAACGTCCTGACTTTC. Variable domain in full (rest from reference TRBV5-1 and TRBJ2-6): KAGVTQTPRYLIKTRGQQVTLSCSPISGHRSVSWYQQTPGQGLQFLFEYFSETQRNKGNFPGRFSGRQFSNSRSEMNVSTLELGDSALYLCASSVGLTASGANVLTFGAGSRLTVL.

This clone was observed a handful of times. The chain is built from TRBV7-2 and TRBJ2-1; 8 nucleotides align to TRBD1. Germline V CDR1 and CDR2: SGHTA, FQGNSA. The CDR3 length is 14 residues. Trimming cost V 5 bases and J 7 bases; bases outside gene matches: 7. CDR3 coding DNA: TGTGCCAGCAGCCCTCAGACAGGGGTTAATGAGCAGTTCTTC. Amino acids: CASSPQTGVNEQFF.